One sample yielded the 21 T cell receptor beta chains listed below, sequenced in a study of T-cell reconstitution after alpha-beta-depleted transplantation in children. A TCRbeta library incorporating unique molecular identifiers was prepared. TCRdb passed the PCR reads through MiXCR, listing each CDR3 protein once. The sample has 300,000 or so distinct CDR3 sequences, about a quarter seen once; the top ten hold over 9.5%. The sample was PBMCs, mostly from graft donor cells, taken 180 days after TCRalphabeta/CD19-depleted stem cell transplant. The receptors originated from a male patient younger than 18 who had a stem cell transplant for acute lymphoblastic leukemia, so the T cells may come from the graft donor.

This clonotype was seen a few times. The chain is built from TRBV5-1 and TRBJ2-7; TRBD2 is a possible D gene (6 bases). V was shortened by 3 bases and J by 6 bases, with 10 bases between the two germline ends. The CDR3 sequence is 12 residues long. CDR1 and CDR2 (germline): SGHRS, YFSETQ. The CDR3 nucleotides are TGCGCCAGCAGCTCAGGAGGGTTCGAGCAGTACTTC. It yields the protein CASSSGGFEQYF.

CDR3 in amino acids: CASSYSYQSGRQARSRFKNIQYF. DNA of the CDR3: TGTGCCAGCAGTTACTCGTACCAAAGTGGGAGGCAGGCCCGAAGCAGGTTCAAAAACATTCAGTACTTC. The J gene is TRBJ2-4, the V gene TRBV6-2 or TRBV6-3, with a weak D call TRBD2 (6 bases). Germline V gene lookup returns CDR1 MNHEY and CDR2 SVGEGT. The V gene lost 0 bases and the J gene lost 3 bases, with 33 bases spanning the gap. This CDR3 region has 23 residues.

The chain has TRBV10-3 and TRBJ2-2; no clear D gene. With 0 bases removed from V and 4 bases from J, the gap between germline ends came to 6 bases. This CDR3 has 14 amino acids. Germline CDR1 ENHRY, CDR2 SYGVKD. The CDR3 region has the DNA TGTGCCATCAGTGAGTCGTTAGGCACCGGGGAGCTGTTTTTT. Protein sequence: CAISESLGTGELFF.

The CDR3 coding sequence is TGCGCCAGCAGCCTGTGGGACACCTCCTACGAGCAGTACTTC. Translating it yields CASSLWDTSYEQYF. This chain joins TRBV5-1 and TRBJ2-7; D might be TRBD1 (6 bases). The CDR3 covers 14 residues. The germline V gene encodes CDR1 SGHRS and CDR2 YFSETQ. With 4 bases removed from V and 0 bases from J, the gap between germline ends came to 11 bases.

There are a few counts of this clonotype. The chain has TRBV4-2 and TRBJ2-3, with D possibly called TRBD1 or TRBD2 (5 bases each). This CDR3 comprises 15 residues. Germline V CDR1 and CDR2: LGHNA, YNFKEQ. The V end lost 1 base, the J end lost 6 bases, and 14 bases lay between the germline ends. The CDR3 is CASSQGGTPSDTQYF. CDR3 DNA: TGTGCCAGCAGCCAAGGAGGGACCCCCAGCGATACGCAGTATTTT.

In its sample, this clonotype was seen once. The gene calls are TRBV12-3 or TRBV12-4 and TRBJ2-6; no definite D call. The CDR3 loop spans 14 amino acids. Trimming removed 8 bases at V and 0 bases at J, with 8 bases between. CDR3 DNA sequence: TGTGCCAGCCGAACAGCCTCTGGGGCCAACGTCCTGACTTTC. Protein product: CASRTASGANVLTF.

The rearrangement uses TRBV7-9 and TRBJ2-1; perhaps TRBD1 as D (6 bases). The CDR3 has 17 residues. V shed 1 base and J shed 4 bases, with 17 bases lying between them. Germline V gene lookup returns CDR1 SEHNR and CDR2 FQNEAQ (reference sequence). CDR3 in DNA: TGTGCCAGCAGCTTAGGGGACATGAACCTAGATTACAATGAGCAGTTCTTC. This gives the protein CASSLGDMNLDYNEQFF.

The chain recombines TRBV15 with TRBJ2-2; weak D call: TRBD2 (5 bases). V lost 9 bases to trimming and J lost 1 base, with 12 bases between them. Germline assignment: CDR1 LNHNV and CDR2 YYDKDF (reference sequence). The CDR3 has 14 residues. CDR3 DNA sequence: TGTGCCACGGGAGTGCCTAGGAACACCGGGGAGCTGTTTTTT. It specifies CATGVPRNTGELFF.

The chain is built from TRBV7-9 and TRBJ1-2; the D gene is possibly TRBD1 (6 bases). Germline CDR1 is SEHNR and CDR2 is FQNEAQ (reference sequence). The CDR3 is 15 residues long. Between the trimmed V and J ends, which lost 3 bases and 0 bases, there was a span of 11 bases. The CDR3 DNA follows: TGTGCCAGCAGCTTGGTGGGGGCTGCTAACTATGGCTACACCTTC. Translation: CASSLVGAANYGYTF.

This clonotype was counted only a few times. The J gene is TRBJ1-5, the V gene TRBV15; TRBD1 might be the D (5 bases). This CDR3 contains 18 residues. The ends were cut back, 5 bases at V and 0 bases at J, with 20 bases in the middle. Looked up from germline, CDR1 is LNHNV and CDR2 is YYDKDF (reference sequence). The CDR3 DNA reads TGTGCCACCAGCCCCCAGGGTAAGGTTCCCTATAGCAATCAGCCCCAGCATTTT. Translated, it gives CATSPQGKVPYSNQPQHF.

The chain combines TRBV5-6 with TRBJ2-1; no clear D gene. V was pared by 0 bases and J by 0 bases, with 10 bases between. The CDR3 spans 16 residues. Looked up from germline, CDR1 is SGHDT and CDR2 is YYEEEE. The CDR3 DNA follows: TGTGCCAGCAGCTTGGTTCAGGAAAGCTCCTACAATGAGCAGTTCTTC. It codes for CASSLVQESSYNEQFF. The variable domain in full, completed from reference TRBV5-6 and TRBJ2-1, reads DAGVTQSPTHLIKTRGQQVTLRCSPKSGHDTVSWYQQALGQGPQFIFQYYEEEERQRGNFPDRFSGHQFPNYSSELNVNALLLGDSALYLCASSLVQESSYNEQFFGPGTRLTVL.

The CDR3 DNA follows: TGTGCCAGCAGCTTGGGTCTAGCGGGAACCCAAGAGACCCAGTACTTC. This codes for CASSLGLAGTQETQYF. The genes are TRBV5-4 and TRBJ2-5; TRBD2 aligns across 9 bases. The CDR3 covers 16 residues. Trimming at V came to 0 bases and at J to 1 base, leaving 4 bases not matched to a gene. CDR1 is SGHNT, CDR2 YYREEE, per germline (reference sequence).

This chain joins TRBV5-1 and TRBJ2-3, with 7 bases lining up with TRBD1. The CDR3 sequence is 14 residues long. The junction had 6 bases not matched to a gene; V was cut back by 4 bases and J by 4 bases. From germline, CDR1 is SGHRS and CDR2 YFSETQ. The CDR3: CASSLTGPPDTQYF. The CDR3 nucleotides read TGCGCCAGCAGCCTGACAGGGCCTCCAGATACGCAGTATTTT. Filled out from reference TRBV5-1 and TRBJ2-3, the complete variable domain reads KAGVTQTPRYLIKTRGQQVTLSCSPISGHRSVSWYQQTPGQGLQFLFEYFSETQRNKGNFPGRFSGRQFSNSRSEMNVSTLELGDSALYLCASSLTGPPDTQYFGPGTRLTVL.

This clonotype was detected a few times. This sequence joins TRBV6-6 and TRBJ1-3; no clear D. CDR3 size: 12 residues. Trimming left V 7 bases short and J 2 bases short, with 6 bases between. CDR1 and CDR2 (germline): MNHNY, SVGAGI (reference sequence). The CDR3 is CASTLAGNTIYF. Written as DNA, the CDR3 is TGTGCCAGCACCCTAGCTGGAAACACCATATATTTT.

This clonotype has a handful of counts. The chain couples TRBV18 to TRBJ2-1; 10 bases match TRBD2. The CDR3 spans 14 residues. V was pared by 5 bases and J by 6 bases, with 4 bases of the junction left unmatched. Germline assignment: CDR1 KGHSH and CDR2 LQKENI. The CDR3 coding sequence is TGTGCCAGCTCAACCGGGACTAGCGTCAATGAGCAGTTCTTC. This translates into CASSTGTSVNEQFF.

Comment on this clonotype: A read error may account for a junction end that differs from germline. The chain has TRBV9 and TRBJ2-3, with 7 bases identical to TRBD2. The CDR3 has 17 residues. The germline CDR1 and CDR2 sequences are SGDLS and YYNGEE. The CDR3, as DNA: TGTGCCAGCAGCGTATGGGGCGGGGGTGTAGAAACAGATACGCAGGATTTT. Encoded protein: CASSVWGGGVETDTQDF.

This clonotype showed up just a few times. This chain links TRBV12-3 or TRBV12-4 with TRBJ2-1; D tentatively fits TRBD1 or TRBD2 (5 bases each). CDR3 size: 15 residues. The V gene lost 3 bases and the J gene lost 5 bases, with 14 bases spanning the gap. The DNA of the CDR3 is TGTGCCAGCAGTTTTCGGTGGGGGTCCGACAATGAGCAGTTCTTC. Translation gives CASSFRWGSDNEQFF.

This clonotype was observed a few times. The rearrangement links TRBV28 to TRBJ2-1; the match to TRBD2 covers 11 bases. The CDR3 runs to 13 residues. V lost 5 bases and J lost 9; bases outside the gene matches: 3. Germline V gene data show CDR1 as MDHEN and CDR2 as SYDVKM. CDR3 coding DNA: TGTGCCAGCAGTGGGACTAGCGGTTCTGAGCAGTTCTTC. It is translated as CASSGTSGSEQFF.

Only a few counts were recorded for this clonotype. The DNA of the CDR3 is TGCGCCAGCAGCCCGGTACAGAACAGTTTTTCTGAAGCTTTCTTT. Encoded protein: CASSPVQNSFSEAFF. The chain uses TRBV4-1 and TRBJ1-1, with D uncertain. Germline V lookup: CDR1 MGHRA, CDR2 YSYEKL. V lost 4 bases and J lost 6, with 18 bases in between. This CDR3 region has 15 residues.

This clonotype was detected many times. The chain recombines TRBV5-1 with TRBJ2-7; 8 bases agree with TRBD2. The CDR3 has 15 residues. The germline V gene has CDR1 SGHRS and CDR2 YFSETQ. V lost 4 bases and J lost 4; bases outside the gene matches: 10. For the CDR3, the DNA is TGCGCCAGCAGCGAGAGCGGGAGTCGCTCTTACGAGCAGTACTTC. Translating it yields CASSESGSRSYEQYF.

In this sample, this clonotype turned up a few times. The gene calls are TRBV18 and TRBJ2-7, with TRBD1 identical over 7 bases. This CDR3 is built from 14 residues. CDR1 and CDR2 (germline): KGHSH, LQKENI. V lost 3 bases and J lost 3; bases outside the gene matches: 5. DNA of the CDR3: TGTGCCAGCTCACCGGTAAGACAGGGCTACGAGCAGTACTTC. Protein: CASSPVRQGYEQYF.